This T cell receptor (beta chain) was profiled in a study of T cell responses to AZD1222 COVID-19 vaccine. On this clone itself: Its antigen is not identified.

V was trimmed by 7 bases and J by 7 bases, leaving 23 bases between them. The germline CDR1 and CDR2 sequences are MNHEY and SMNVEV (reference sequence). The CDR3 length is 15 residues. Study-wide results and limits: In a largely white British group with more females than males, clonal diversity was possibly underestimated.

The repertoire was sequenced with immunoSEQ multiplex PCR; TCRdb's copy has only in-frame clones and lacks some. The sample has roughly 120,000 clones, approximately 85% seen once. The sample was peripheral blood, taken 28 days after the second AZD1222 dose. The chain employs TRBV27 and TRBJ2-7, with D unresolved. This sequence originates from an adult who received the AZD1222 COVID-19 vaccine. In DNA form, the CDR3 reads TGTGCCAGCAAGGAACTGGAGTGGCCTTTGCGGGAGCAGTACTTC. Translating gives CASKELEWPLREQYF.